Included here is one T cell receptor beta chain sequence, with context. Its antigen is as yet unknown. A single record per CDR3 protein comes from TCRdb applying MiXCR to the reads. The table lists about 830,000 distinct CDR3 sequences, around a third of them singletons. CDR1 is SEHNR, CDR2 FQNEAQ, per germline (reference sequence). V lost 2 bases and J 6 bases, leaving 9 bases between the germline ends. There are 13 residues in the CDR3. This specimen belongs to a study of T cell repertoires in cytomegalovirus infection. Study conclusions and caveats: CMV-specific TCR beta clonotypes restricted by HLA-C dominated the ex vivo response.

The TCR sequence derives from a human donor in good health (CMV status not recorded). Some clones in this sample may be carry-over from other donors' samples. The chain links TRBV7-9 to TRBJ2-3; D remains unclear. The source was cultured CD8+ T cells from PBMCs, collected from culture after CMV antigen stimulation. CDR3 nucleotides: TGTGCCAGCAGCTTACCTCAAGCGGATACGCAGTATTTT. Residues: CASSLPQADTQYF.